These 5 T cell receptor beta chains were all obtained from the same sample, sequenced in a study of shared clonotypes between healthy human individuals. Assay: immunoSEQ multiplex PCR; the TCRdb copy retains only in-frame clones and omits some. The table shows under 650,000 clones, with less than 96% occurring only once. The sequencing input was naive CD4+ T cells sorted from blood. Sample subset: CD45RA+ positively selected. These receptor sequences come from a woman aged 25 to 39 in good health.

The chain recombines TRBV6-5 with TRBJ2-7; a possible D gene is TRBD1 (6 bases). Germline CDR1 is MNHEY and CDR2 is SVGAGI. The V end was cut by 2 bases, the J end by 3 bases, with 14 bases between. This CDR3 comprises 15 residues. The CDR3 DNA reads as TGTGCCAGCAGTTACCATGGGGGCGATATCTACGAGCAGTACTTC. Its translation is CASSYHGGDIYEQYF.

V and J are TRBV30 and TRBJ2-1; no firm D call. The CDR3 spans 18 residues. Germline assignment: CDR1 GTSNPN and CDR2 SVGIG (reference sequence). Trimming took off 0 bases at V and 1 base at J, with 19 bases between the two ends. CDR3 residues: CAWSVWGYSSGSYNEQFF. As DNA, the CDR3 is TGTGCCTGGAGTGTATGGGGTTACTCGAGTGGTTCCTACAATGAGCAGTTCTTC.

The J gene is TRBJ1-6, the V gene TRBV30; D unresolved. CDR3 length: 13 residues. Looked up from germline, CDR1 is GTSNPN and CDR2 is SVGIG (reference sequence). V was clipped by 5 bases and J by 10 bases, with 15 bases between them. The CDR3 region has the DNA TGTGCCTGGGGCAGCGGGGTTGGATCACCCCTCCACTTT. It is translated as CAWGSGVGSPLHF.

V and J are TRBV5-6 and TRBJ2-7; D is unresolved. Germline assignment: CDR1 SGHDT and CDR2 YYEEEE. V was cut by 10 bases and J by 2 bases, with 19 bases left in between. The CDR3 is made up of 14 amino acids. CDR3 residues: CAPQTASRTYEQYF. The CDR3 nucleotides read TGTGCCCCCCAGACGGCCAGCAGGACCTACGAGCAGTACTTC.

The CDR3 coding sequence is TGTGCCAGCAGTTTCGACAGAGCATACTCCTACGAGCAGTACTTC. It encodes CASSFDRAYSYEQYF. V usage is TRBV27 and J usage is TRBJ2-7, with D possibly matching TRBD1 (5 bases). The CDR3 has 15 amino acids. V lost 3 bases, J lost 0 bases, and 12 bases lay in between. CDR1 is MNHEY, CDR2 SMNVEV, per germline (reference sequence).